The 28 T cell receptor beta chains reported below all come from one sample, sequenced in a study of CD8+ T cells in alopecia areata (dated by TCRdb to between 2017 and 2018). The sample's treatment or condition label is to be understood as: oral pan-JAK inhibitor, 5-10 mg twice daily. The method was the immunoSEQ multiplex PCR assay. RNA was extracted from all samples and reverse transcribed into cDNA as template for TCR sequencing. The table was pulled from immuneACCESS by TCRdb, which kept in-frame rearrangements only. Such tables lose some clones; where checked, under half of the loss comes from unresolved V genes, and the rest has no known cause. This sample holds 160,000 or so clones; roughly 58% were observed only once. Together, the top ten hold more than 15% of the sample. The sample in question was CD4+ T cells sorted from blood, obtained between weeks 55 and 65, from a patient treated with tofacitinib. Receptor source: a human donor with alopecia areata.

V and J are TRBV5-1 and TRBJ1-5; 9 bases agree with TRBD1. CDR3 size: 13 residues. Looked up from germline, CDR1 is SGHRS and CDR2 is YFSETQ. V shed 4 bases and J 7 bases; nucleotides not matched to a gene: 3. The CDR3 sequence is CASSRDREQPQHF. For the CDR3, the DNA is TGCGCCAGCAGCCGGGACAGGGAGCAGCCCCAGCATTTT.

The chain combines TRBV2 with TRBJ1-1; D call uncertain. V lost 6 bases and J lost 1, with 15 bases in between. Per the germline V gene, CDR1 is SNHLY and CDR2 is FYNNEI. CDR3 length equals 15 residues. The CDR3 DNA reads TGTGCCAGCAGGTCTGGCTCTCTAAGGAACACTGAAGCTTTCTTT. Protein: CASRSGSLRNTEAFF. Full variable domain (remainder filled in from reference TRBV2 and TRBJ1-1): EPEVTQTPSHQVTQMGQEVILRCVPISNHLYFYWYRQILGQKVEFLVSFYNNEISEKSEIFDDQFSVERPDGSNFTLKIRSTKLEDSAMYFCASRSGSLRNTEAFFGQGTRLTVV.

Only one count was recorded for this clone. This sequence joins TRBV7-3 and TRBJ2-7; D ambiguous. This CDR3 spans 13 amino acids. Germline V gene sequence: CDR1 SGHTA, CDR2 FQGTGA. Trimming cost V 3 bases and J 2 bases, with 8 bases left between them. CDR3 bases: TGTGCCAGCAGCTTTACTGGCACCTACGAGCAGTACTTC. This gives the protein CASSFTGTYEQYF.

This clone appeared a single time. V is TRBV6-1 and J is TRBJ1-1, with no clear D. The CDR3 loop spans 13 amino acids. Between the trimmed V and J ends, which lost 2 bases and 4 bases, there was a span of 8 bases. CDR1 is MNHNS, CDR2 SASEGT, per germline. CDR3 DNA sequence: TGTGCCAGCAGTGAACAAGGGCCCACTGAAGCTTTCTTT. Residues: CASSEQGPTEAFF.

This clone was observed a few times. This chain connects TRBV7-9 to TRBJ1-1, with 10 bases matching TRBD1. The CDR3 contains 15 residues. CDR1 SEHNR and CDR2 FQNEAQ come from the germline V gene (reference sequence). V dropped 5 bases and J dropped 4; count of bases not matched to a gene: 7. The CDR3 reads CASSPRQGAVTEAFF. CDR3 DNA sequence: TGTGCCAGCAGCCCACGACAGGGGGCAGTCACTGAAGCTTTCTTT.

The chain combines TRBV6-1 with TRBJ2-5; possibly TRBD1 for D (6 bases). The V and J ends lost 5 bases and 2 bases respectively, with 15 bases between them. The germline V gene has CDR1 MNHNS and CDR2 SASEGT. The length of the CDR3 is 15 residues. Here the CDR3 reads CASSKGGTPQETQYF. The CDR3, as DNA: TGTGCCAGCAGTAAAGGTGGGACACCGCAAGAGACCCAGTACTTC.

CDR3 loop: CASSSGIWASEQYF. CDR3 sequence (DNA): TGTGCCAGCAGTTCCGGGATCTGGGCTAGTGAGCAGTACTTC. The rearrangement uses TRBV6-5 and TRBJ2-7, with D possibly being TRBD2 (5 bases). Germline V gene data show CDR1 as MNHEY and CDR2 as SVGAGI. This CDR3 comprises 14 residues. Trimming took 4 bases from V and 7 from J, leaving 17 bases between them.

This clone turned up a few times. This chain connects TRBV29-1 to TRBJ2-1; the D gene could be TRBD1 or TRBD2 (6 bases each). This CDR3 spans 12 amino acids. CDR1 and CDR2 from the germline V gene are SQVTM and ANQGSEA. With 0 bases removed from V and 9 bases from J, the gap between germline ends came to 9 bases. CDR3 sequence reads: CSVEDGGGEQFF. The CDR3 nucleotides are TGCAGCGTTGAAGACGGGGGCGGTGAGCAGTTCTTC.

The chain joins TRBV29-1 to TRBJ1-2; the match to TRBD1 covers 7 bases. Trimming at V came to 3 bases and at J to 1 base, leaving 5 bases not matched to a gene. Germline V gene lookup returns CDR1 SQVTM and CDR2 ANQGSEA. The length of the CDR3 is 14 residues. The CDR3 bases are TGCAGCGTTGACGACAGGGTCGATAACTATGGCTACACCTTC. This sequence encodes CSVDDRVDNYGYTF.

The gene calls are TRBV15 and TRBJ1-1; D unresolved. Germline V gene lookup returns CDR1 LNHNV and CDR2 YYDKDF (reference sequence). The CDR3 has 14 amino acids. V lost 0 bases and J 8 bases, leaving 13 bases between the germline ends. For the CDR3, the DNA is TGTGCCACCAGCAGAGATATTACGGTGCGGGAAGCTTTCTTT. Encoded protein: CATSRDITVREAFF.

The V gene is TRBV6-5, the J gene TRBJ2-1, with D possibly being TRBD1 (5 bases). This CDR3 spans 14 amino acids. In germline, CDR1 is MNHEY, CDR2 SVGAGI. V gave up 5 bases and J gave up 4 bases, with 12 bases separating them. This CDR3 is CASSQSTAYNEQFF. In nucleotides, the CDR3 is TGTGCCAGCAGTCAATCGACAGCTTACAATGAGCAGTTCTTC.

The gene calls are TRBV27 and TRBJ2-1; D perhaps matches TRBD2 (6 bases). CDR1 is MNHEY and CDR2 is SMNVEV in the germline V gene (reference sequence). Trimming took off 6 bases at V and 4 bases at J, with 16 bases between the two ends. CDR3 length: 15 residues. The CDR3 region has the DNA TGTGCCAGCAGGAAGCCGGGACTGTGGTACAATGAGCAGTTCTTC. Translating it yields CASRKPGLWYNEQFF.

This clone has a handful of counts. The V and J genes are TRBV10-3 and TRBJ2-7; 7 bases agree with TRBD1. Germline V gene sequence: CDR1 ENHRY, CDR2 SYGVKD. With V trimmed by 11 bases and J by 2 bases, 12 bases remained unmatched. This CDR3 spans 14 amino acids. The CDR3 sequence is CASHRDSQTYEQYF. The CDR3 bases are TGTGCCTCCCACCGGGACAGCCAGACCTACGAGCAGTACTTC.

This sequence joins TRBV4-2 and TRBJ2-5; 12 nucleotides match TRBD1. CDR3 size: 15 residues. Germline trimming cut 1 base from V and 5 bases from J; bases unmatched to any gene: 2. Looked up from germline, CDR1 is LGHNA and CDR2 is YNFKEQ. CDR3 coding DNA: TGTGCCAGCAGCCAAGGTGGGACAGGGGGCGAGACCCAGTACTTC. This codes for CASSQGGTGGETQYF.

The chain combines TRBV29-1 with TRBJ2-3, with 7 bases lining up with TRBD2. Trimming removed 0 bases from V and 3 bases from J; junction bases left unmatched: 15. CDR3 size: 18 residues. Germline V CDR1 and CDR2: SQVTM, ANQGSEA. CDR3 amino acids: CSVEDQLAAPFGTDTQYF. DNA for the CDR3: TGCAGCGTTGAAGATCAGCTAGCGGCGCCTTTTGGGACAGATACGCAGTATTTT.

CDR3 protein: CASSGNMNTEAFF. The CDR3 DNA sequence: TGTGCCAGCAGTGGGAACATGAACACTGAAGCTTTCTTT. The rearrangement uses TRBV2 and TRBJ1-1, with D unresolved. V lost 4 bases to trimming and J lost 0 bases, with 6 bases between them. The CDR3 loop spans 13 amino acids. The germline gives CDR1 SNHLY, CDR2 FYNNEI. The complete variable domain, with remaining parts taken from reference TRBV2 and TRBJ1-1, reads EPEVTQTPSHQVTQMGQEVILRCVPISNHLYFYWYRQILGQKVEFLVSFYNNEISEKSEIFDDQFSVERPDGSNFTLKIRSTKLEDSAMYFCASSGNMNTEAFFGQGTRLTVV.

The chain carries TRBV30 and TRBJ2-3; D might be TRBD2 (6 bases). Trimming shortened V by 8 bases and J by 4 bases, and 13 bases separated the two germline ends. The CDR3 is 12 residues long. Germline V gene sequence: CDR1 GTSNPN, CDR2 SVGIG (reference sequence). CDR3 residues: CARGSVADTQYF. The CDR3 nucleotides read TGTGCCCGGGGGAGTGTGGCAGATACGCAGTATTTT.

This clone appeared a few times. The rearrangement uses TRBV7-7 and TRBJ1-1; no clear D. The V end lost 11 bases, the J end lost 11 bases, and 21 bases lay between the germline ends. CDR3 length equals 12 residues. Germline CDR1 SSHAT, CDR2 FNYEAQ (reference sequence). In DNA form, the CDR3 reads TGTGCCCCGCCAAGAGTTGGCGCGGCTGCTTTCTTT. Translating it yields CAPPRVGAAAFF.

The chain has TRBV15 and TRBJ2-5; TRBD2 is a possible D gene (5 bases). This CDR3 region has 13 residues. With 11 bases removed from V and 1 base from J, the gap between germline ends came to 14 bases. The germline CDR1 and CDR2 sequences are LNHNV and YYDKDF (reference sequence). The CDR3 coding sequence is TGTGCCGCCTCAAAGCGGAGCCAAGAGACCCAGTACTTC. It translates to CAASKRSQETQYF. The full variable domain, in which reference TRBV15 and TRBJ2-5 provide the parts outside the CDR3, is DAMVIQNPRYQVTQFGKPVTLSCSQTLNHNVMYWYQQKSSQAPKLLFHYYDKDFNNEADTPDNFQSRRPNTSFCFLDIRSPGLGDTAMYLCAASKRSQETQYFGPGTRLLVL.

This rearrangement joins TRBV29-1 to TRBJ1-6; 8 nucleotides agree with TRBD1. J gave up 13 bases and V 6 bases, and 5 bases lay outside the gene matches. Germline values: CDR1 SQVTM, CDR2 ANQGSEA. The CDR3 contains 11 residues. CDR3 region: CSVPQGAPLHF. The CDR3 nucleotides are TGCAGCGTGCCGCAGGGGGCGCCCCTCCACTTT.

CDR3 protein: CASSSPRGSEAFF. For the CDR3, the DNA is TGTGCCAGCAGCTCACCTAGGGGCAGTGAAGCTTTCTTT. The chain couples TRBV7-2 to TRBJ1-1; tentatively, D is TRBD1 (5 bases). The CDR3 covers 13 residues. CDR1 and CDR2 (germline): SGHTA, FQGNSA. Trimming shortened V by 4 bases and J by 7 bases, and 13 bases separated the two germline ends. The whole variable domain, filled in from reference TRBV7-2 and TRBJ1-1, reads GAGVSQSPSNKVTEKGKDVELRCDPISGHTALYWYRQSLGQGLEFLIYFQGNSAPDKSGLPSDRFSAERTGGSVSTLTIQRTQQEDSAVYLCASSSPRGSEAFFGQGTRLTVV.

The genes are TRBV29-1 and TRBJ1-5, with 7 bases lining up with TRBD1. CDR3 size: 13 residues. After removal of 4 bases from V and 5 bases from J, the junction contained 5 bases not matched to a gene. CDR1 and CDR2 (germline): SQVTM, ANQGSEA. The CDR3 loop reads CSVAYRGDQPQHF. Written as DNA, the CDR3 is TGCAGCGTTGCGTACAGGGGAGATCAGCCCCAGCATTTT.

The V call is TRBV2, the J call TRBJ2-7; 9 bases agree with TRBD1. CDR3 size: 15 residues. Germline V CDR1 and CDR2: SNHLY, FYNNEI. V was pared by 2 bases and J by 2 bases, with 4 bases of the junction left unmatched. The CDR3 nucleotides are TGTGCCAGCAGTGAAATCGGGACAGGGACCTACGAGCAGTACTTC. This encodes CASSEIGTGTYEQYF.

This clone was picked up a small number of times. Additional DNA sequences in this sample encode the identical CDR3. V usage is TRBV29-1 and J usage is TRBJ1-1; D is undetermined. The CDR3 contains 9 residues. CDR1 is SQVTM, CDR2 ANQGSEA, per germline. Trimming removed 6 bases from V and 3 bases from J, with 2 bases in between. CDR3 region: CSVDTEAFF. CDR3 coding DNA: TGCAGCGTGGACACTGAAGCTTTCTTT.

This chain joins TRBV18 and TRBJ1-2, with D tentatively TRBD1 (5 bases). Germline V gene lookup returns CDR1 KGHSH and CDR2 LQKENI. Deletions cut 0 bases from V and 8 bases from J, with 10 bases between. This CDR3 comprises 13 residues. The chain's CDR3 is CASSPPGDGGYTF. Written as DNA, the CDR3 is TGTGCCAGCTCACCACCAGGGGACGGCGGCTACACCTTC.

DNA of the CDR3: TGCGCCAGCAGCGAGGGACCGACACACTCTGGAAACACCATATATTTT. This encodes CASSEGPTHSGNTIYF. The genes are TRBV5-1 and TRBJ1-3, with a possible D match to TRBD1 (5 bases). This CDR3 is 16 amino acids long. V was shortened by 4 bases and J by 0 bases, with 14 bases between the two germline ends. CDR1 SGHRS and CDR2 YFSETQ come from the germline V gene.

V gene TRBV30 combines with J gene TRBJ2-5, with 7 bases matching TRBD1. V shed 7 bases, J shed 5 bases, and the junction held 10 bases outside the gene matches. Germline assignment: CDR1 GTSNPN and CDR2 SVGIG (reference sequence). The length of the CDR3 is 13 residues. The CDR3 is CALTGQFGETQYF. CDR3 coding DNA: TGTGCCTTAACGGGACAGTTCGGGGAGACCCAGTACTTC.

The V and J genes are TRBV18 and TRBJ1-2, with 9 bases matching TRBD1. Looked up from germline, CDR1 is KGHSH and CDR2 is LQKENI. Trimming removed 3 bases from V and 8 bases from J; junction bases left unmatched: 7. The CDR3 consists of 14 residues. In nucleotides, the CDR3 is TGTGCCAGCTCACCGACGGGACAGGGATACGGCTACACCTTC. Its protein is CASSPTGQGYGYTF.